A single TCR beta chain is shown here with its context. The source of the sample is a study of blood T cell repertoires in COVID-19. Whole-study context: Samples came from the United States, Italy and Spain, spanning acute and convalescent COVID-19.

Ages ranged from 18 to 89 years, with residence in some 25 US areas. Authors' processing steps: Estimates of nucleated cell counts were drawn from the amplification of reference gene primers. The protocol was immunoSEQ multiplex PCR, while the TCRdb copy is restricted to in-frame clones and leaves out a portion. V and J calls and clone size come straight from that table; D and trimming were deduced from the DNA. Among 220,000 or so clones listed, 80% to 90% were seen once. The CDR3 extends over 14 amino acids. Trimming removed 3 bases from V and 6 bases from J; junction bases left unmatched: 9. Germline CDR1 is SGHRS and CDR2 is YFSETQ.

This TCR derives from a young woman in a cohort exposed to, infected with or recovered from COVID-19 (not recorded which). Sequenced input: PBMCs or T cells enriched from blood (not recorded which). The chain employs TRBV5-1 and TRBJ2-7, with TRBD2 matching 7 bases. Written as DNA, the CDR3 is TGCGCCAGCAGCTCGGGGTTTTCGGGGGGCGAGCAGTACTTC. Residues: CASSSGFSGGEQYF.